Listed here are 3 T cell receptor beta chains from one sample, sequenced in a study of CD8 T cells in ankylosing spondylitis. TCRdb independently ran MiXCR on the 5' RACE reads; one entry per CDR3 protein. The table includes 40,000 or so distinct CDR3 sequences, 11% detected once. Material for sequencing was blood, either unsorted or a sorted T cell fraction (not recorded which). All receptors derive from a male donor with ankylosing spondylitis or in good health (not recorded which).

This clonotype was seen at least ten times. The chain is built from TRBV6-1 and TRBJ1-5, with 7 nucleotides matching TRBD1. CDR3 size: 16 residues. CDR1 and CDR2 from the germline V gene are MNHNS and SASEGT. The V and J ends lost 5 bases and 0 bases, in that order; junction bases with no gene match: 7. CDR3 in DNA: TGTGCCAGCAGTCCCTCCCGGGACAGTAGCAATCAGCCCCAGCATTTT. This translates into CASSPSRDSSNQPQHF.

This clonotype came up many times. The chain couples TRBV12-3 or TRBV12-4 to TRBJ2-1; D may be TRBD1 (5 bases). The CDR3 extends over 13 amino acids. Deletions cut 6 bases from V and 6 bases from J, with 12 bases between. CDR3 region: CASSSRAINEQFF. As DNA, the CDR3 is TGTGCCAGCAGCTCCAGGGCCATCAATGAGCAGTTCTTC.

This chain uses TRBV2 with TRBJ2-7, with a possible D match to TRBD1 (6 bases). Per the germline V gene, CDR1 is SNHLY and CDR2 is FYNNEI. The germline V and J ends were trimmed by 5 bases and 2 bases, with 10 bases remaining between them. The length of the CDR3 is 13 residues. In DNA form, the CDR3 reads TGTGCCAGCAGTAGACAGGCAACCTACGAGCAGTACTTC. It specifies CASSRQATYEQYF. Variable domain in full (rest from reference TRBV2 and TRBJ2-7): EPEVTQTPSHQVTQMGQEVILRCVPISNHLYFYWYRQILGQKVEFLVSFYNNEISEKSEIFDDQFSVERPDGSNFTLKIRSTKLEDSAMYFCASSRQATYEQYFGPGTRLTVT.